This TCR beta chain originates from a study of CD8 T cells in ankylosing spondylitis. General study findings and limits: One TCR beta motif, made up of seven to nine highly homologous variants, appeared characteristic of ankylosing spondylitis blood. There was reportedly significant enrichment of clones that were disease-linked in matched ankylosing spondylitis synovial fluid. The disease-linked clones had a CD8+ phenotype and low blood frequencies. Earlier reports found some motif variants in synovial fluid and blood in reactive arthritis.

Germline V gene sequence: CDR1 SGHRS, CDR2 YFSETQ. V was pared by 4 bases and J by 1 base, with 6 bases of the junction left unmatched. This CDR3 region has 15 residues. Quantitative 5'-RACE with molecular barcodes generated TCR beta libraries. Each CDR3 protein gets one entry after TCRdb re-called the 5' RACE reads with MiXCR. The data contain fewer than 400,000 distinct CDR3 sequences, 20% to 25% of them seen just once; the ten biggest clones take up around 17%. A remark on this clonotype: Its specificity is not known.

The receptor's source is a male donor with ankylosing spondylitis. Input material: blood, either unsorted or a sorted T cell fraction (not recorded which). The chain recombines TRBV5-1 with TRBJ2-3; 7 positions match TRBD2. The CDR3 spells CASSPDAGGTDTQYF. CDR3 in DNA: TGCGCCAGCAGCCCGGATGCGGGAGGCACAGATACGCAGTATTTT.